A single T cell receptor beta chain is shown here with its context. The antigen remains unidentified. This sample is part of a study of OX40 agonist ivuxolimab in advanced cancers. Study details: Among those treated, three patients had partial responses, one with hepatocellular carcinoma and two with cutaneous melanoma.

Study observations and caveats: With doses of 0.1-3.0 mg/kg, partial responders showed among the lowest clonal expansion. Clonal expansion was seen in CD4+ and CD8+ blood T cells by week 6 at 0.1 to 3.0 mg/kg. Researchers report that CD8+ T cells had, on average, more expanded clones than CD4+.

Generated by immunoSEQ multiplex PCR, the TCRdb table keeps only in-frame clones and is missing some. The table has 40,000 to 65,000 clones, less than 90% seen once; the top ten hold roughly 4.2%. The TCR originated in an adult with an advanced solid tumor such as melanoma, head and neck, liver or kidney cancer. This material consisted of CD4+ or CD8+ T cells sorted from blood, taken in a trial of the OX40 agonist ivuxolimab.

In DNA, the CDR3 is TGCGCCAGCAGCCCGTCGACCGGCTACACCTTC. This codes for CASSPSTGYTF. V usage is TRBV4-3 and J usage is TRBJ1-2, with D unresolved. This CDR3 comprises 11 residues. V lost 4 bases, J lost 8 bases, and 8 bases lay in between. Looked up from germline, CDR1 is LGHNA and CDR2 is YSLEER.